This section outlines one TCR beta chain sequence together with its context. The data are from a study of blood T cell repertoires in COVID-19. Study information: COVID-19 samples, acute and convalescent, were from the United States, Italy and Spain.

Per the study methods: Reference gene primer amplification in the assay estimated nucleated cell counts. Sequencing was performed with immunoSEQ multiplex PCR; in TCRdb, only in-frame clones are kept and a portion is missing. V and J calls and clone size are those listed in that table; D and trimming were worked out from the DNA. This table holds approximately 350,000 clones, approximately 90% found once. The CDR3 contains 14 residues. Germline values: CDR1 KGHSH, CDR2 LQKENI. With 1 base removed from V and 1 base from J, the gap between germline ends came to 7 bases. Sequencing was carried out using PBMCs or T cells enriched from blood (not recorded which). The TCR comes from a man between 18 and 29 years old who had recovered from COVID-19. The V and J genes are TRBV18 and TRBJ1-1; D unclear. The CDR3 is CASSPLAENTEAFF. The CDR3 nucleotides read TGTGCCAGCTCACCACTGGCTGAGAACACTGAAGCTTTCTTT.